A selection of T cell receptor beta chains follows, all from one sample in a study of T-cell memory formation after mild COVID-19. MiXCR, run by TCRdb on the 5' RACE reads, gives a single entry per CDR3 protein. Of about 400,000 distinct CDR3 sequences in the sample, roughly an eighth are singletons; the top ten hold around a fifth. The sequenced sample was PBMCs or a T cell subset sorted from them (not recorded which). The receptors derive from a man younger than 35 who had mild COVID-19 (a few samples of this study predate the infection). Cell type and time point are not known. Both conserved end residues are part of each CDR3. Each record gives: clone size, D gene, V gene, J gene, CDR3 protein, CDR3 DNA. The D gene is left open where the match is weak. Rows give clone size only sometimes, using once, few, many, or a class for an expanded clone.

>few|TRBD2|TRBV9|TRBJ2-1
CASSAAWTSGMYNEQFF
TGTGCCAGCAGCGCAGCCTGGACTAGCGGGATGTACAATGAGCAGTTCTTC
>-|-|TRBV5-1|TRBJ1-2
CASSLGQANGGYGYTF
TGCGCCAGCAGCTTGGGACAGGCGAACGGTGGCTATGGCTACACCTTC
>-|-|TRBV13|TRBJ2-1
CASSLGGRPVYNEQFF
TGTGCCAGCAGCTTAGGGGGCCGGCCTGTCTACAATGAGCAGTTCTTC
>few|-|TRBV12-3/TRBV12-4|TRBJ2-4
CASRALEGGKYF
TGTGCCAGCAGAGCCTTGGAGGGCGGGAAGTACTTC
>many|-|TRBV4-2|TRBJ2-1
CASSQDTSYNEQFF
TGTGCCAGCAGCCAAGATACATCCTACAATGAGCAGTTCTTC
>-|-|TRBV12-3/TRBV12-4|TRBJ1-1
CASSSGGGAFF
TGTGCCAGCAGTTCGGGGGGGGGAGCTTTCTTT
>-|-|TRBV11-2|TRBJ2-5
CASSQSGPQETQYF
TGTGCCAGCAGCCAATCCGGGCCCCAAGAGACCCAGTACTTC
>-|-|TRBV12-3/TRBV12-4|TRBJ1-6
CASSYDPLGSPLHF
TGTGCCAGCAGCTATGACCCATTGGGTTCACCCCTCCACTTT
>few|-|TRBV12-3/TRBV12-4|TRBJ1-2
CASSLVSREGGYTF
TGTGCCAGCAGTTTGGTTTCCAGGGAGGGAGGCTACACCTTC
>few|-|TRBV7-6|TRBJ2-5
CASSRTEYQETQYF
TGTGCCAGCAGTCGTACAGAGTACCAAGAGACCCAGTACTTC
>few|-|TRBV21-1|TRBJ2-5
CASSKLGRYRETQYF
TGTGCCAGCAGCAAATTGGGGCGGTACAGAGAGACCCAGTACTTC
>few|-|TRBV10-3|TRBJ2-1
CAISATRDNEQFF
TGTGCCATCAGCGCAACTAGAGACAATGAGCAGTTCTTC
>many|TRBD1|TRBV5-1|TRBJ2-3
CASTYGGTGLAGDTQYF
TGCGCCAGCACCTACGGAGGGACAGGGCTGGCGGGAGATACGCAGTATTTT
>-|TRBD1|TRBV14|TRBJ2-2
CASSLIRTGVTGELFF
TGTGCCAGCAGCCTGATACGGACAGGGGTAACCGGGGAGCTGTTTTTT
>-|-|TRBV5-1|TRBJ2-2
CASSLGQLAGELFF
TGCGCCAGCAGCTTGGGACAATTGGCCGGGGAGCTGTTTTTT
>-|TRBD2|TRBV3-1|TRBJ2-3
CASSHYAPAGGQSTDTQYF
TGTGCCAGCAGCCACTACGCCCCAGCGGGGGGCCAAAGCACAGATACGCAGTATTTT
>few|-|TRBV15|TRBJ2-5
CATSTRLEILQETQYF
TGTGCCACCAGCACCAGACTAGAAATTTTACAAGAGACCCAGTACTTC
>few|-|TRBV6-5|TRBJ2-2
CASSYSDRYTGELFF
TGTGCCAGCAGTTACTCGGACAGATACACCGGGGAGCTGTTTTTT
>-|-|TRBV15|TRBJ1-1
CATSSSRATNTEAFF
TGTGCCACCAGCAGTTCTCGGGCCACGAACACTGAAGCTTTCTTT
>-|TRBD1|TRBV24-1|TRBJ2-2
CATRGQGPGELFF
TGTGCCACCAGGGGACAGGGGCCCGGGGAGCTGTTTTTT
>few|-|TRBV4-2|TRBJ2-3
CASSYGGNSDTQYF
TGTGCCAGCAGCTATGGGGGAAATTCAGATACGCAGTATTTT
>many|-|TRBV6-2/TRBV6-3|TRBJ2-7
CASTISPEGSEQYF
TGTGCCAGCACCATCAGCCCGGAGGGGTCCGAGCAGTACTTC
>few|-|TRBV4-2|TRBJ1-2
CASSQEGNRPLMAYRYTF
TGTGCCAGCAGCCAAGAAGGGAACAGACCGCTTATGGCTTATCGCTACACCTTC
>-|TRBD2|TRBV15|TRBJ2-2
CATSRANLAGPGTGELFF
TGTGCCACCAGCAGAGCCAATTTAGCGGGGCCGGGGACCGGGGAGCTGTTTTTT
>few|-|TRBV19|TRBJ1-1
CATEGQENTEAFF
TGTGCCACAGAGGGCCAGGAGAACACTGAAGCTTTCTTT
>-|-|TRBV20-1|TRBJ1-5
CSAKPLQGAVENQPQHF
TGCAGTGCTAAACCATTACAGGGCGCGGTCGAGAATCAGCCCCAGCATTTT
>few|-|TRBV6-5|TRBJ2-2
CASRARGNTGELFF
TGTGCCAGCAGAGCGCGGGGGAACACCGGGGAGCTGTTTTTT
>few|-|TRBV27|TRBJ2-2
CASSLYYTGELFF
TGTGCCAGCAGTTTGTACTACACCGGGGAGCTGTTTTTT
>few|-|TRBV15|TRBJ2-7
CATSRRLGGTYEQYF
TGTGCCACCAGCAGGCGGTTGGGGGGAACCTACGAGCAGTACTTC
>-|-|TRBV6-1|TRBJ2-7
CASSEAEPYEQYF
TGTGCCAGCAGTGAAGCGGAGCCGTACGAGCAGTACTTC
>few|TRBD1|TRBV5-1|TRBJ2-1
CASSLTGGNINEQFF
TGCGCCAGCAGCTTGACAGGGGGAAACATCAATGAGCAGTTCTTC